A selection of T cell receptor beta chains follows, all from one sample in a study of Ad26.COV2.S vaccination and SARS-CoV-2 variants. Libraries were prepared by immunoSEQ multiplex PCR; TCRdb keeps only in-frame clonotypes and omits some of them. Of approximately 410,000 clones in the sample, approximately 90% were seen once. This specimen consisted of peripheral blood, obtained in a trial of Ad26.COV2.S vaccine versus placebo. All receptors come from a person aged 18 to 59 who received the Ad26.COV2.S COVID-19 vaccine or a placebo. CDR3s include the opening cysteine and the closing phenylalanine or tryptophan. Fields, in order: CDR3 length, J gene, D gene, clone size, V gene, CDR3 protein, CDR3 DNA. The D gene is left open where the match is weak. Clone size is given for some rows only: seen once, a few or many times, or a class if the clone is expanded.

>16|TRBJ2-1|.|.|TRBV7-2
CASSLSLGTQGNEQFF
TGTGCCAGCAGCTTATCCCTTGGGACTCAGGGCAATGAGCAGTTCTTC
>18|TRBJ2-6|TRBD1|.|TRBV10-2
CASSEGGQGFFGANVLTF
TGCGCCAGCAGTGAAGGGGGACAGGGATTTTTCGGGGCCAACGTCCTGACTTTC
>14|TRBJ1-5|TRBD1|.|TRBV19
CASRDRGGNQPQHF
TGTGCCAGTAGGGACAGGGGAGGGAATCAGCCCCAGCATTTT
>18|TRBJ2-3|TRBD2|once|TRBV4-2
CASSQGLAGGPGTDTQYF
TGTGCCAGCAGCCAAGGACTAGCGGGGGGGCCGGGCACAGATACGCAGTATTTT
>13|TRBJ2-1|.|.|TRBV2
CASSEERGGEQFF
TGTGCCAGCAGTGAGGAAAGGGGAGGAGAGCAGTTCTTC
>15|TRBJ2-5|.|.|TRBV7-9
CASSFLDTDQETQYF
TGTGCCAGCAGCTTCCTGGACACGGACCAAGAGACCCAGTACTTC
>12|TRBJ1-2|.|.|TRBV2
CATPGGGGGYTF
TGTGCCACCCCCGGTGGGGGGGGTGGCTACACCTTC
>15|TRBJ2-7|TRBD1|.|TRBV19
CASSPTGGLPYEQYF
TGTGCCAGTAGTCCCACAGGGGGCCTGCCCTACGAGCAGTACTTC
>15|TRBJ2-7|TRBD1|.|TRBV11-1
CASSLRTGLFYEQYF
TGTGCCAGCAGCCTACGGACAGGGTTATTCTACGAGCAGTACTTC
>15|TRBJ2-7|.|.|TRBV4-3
CASSQDPSRNYEQYF
TGCGCCAGCAGCCAAGATCCCAGCCGAAACTACGAGCAGTACTTC
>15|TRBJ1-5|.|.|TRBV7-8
CASSPGAGANQPQHF
TGTGCCAGCAGCCCGGGGGCAGGGGCCAATCAGCCCCAGCATTTT
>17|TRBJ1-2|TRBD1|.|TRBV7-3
CASSPTRETGVTYGYTF
TGTGCCAGCAGCCCGACCCGGGAGACAGGGGTAACCTATGGCTACACCTTC
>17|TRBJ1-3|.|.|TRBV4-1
CASSQVPRGGTGNTIYF
TGCGCCAGCAGCCAAGTCCCGAGGGGGGGAACTGGAAACACCATATATTTT
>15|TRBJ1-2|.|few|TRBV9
CASSARRRGEDGYTF
TGTGCCAGCAGCGCCCGGCGTAGGGGGGAAGATGGCTACACCTTC
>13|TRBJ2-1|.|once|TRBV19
CASGRDPYNEQFF
TGTGCCAGTGGCCGGGACCCCTACAATGAGCAGTTCTTC
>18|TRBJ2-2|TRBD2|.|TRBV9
CASSVRGSSGYLTGELFF
TGTGCCAGCAGCGTAAGGGGAAGTAGCGGGTATTTAACCGGGGAGCTGTTTTTT
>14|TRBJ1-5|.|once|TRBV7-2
CASSLVGSYQPQHF
TGTGCCAGCAGCTTGGTGGGGTCATATCAGCCCCAGCATTTT
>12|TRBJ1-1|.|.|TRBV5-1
CASSRLDTEAFF
TGCGCCAGCAGTAGGTTGGACACTGAAGCTTTCTTT
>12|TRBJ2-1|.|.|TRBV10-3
CAIGGLGDEQFF
TGTGCCATCGGAGGGCTAGGCGATGAGCAGTTCTTC
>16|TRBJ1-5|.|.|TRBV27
CASSKFISSGAQPQHF
TGTGCCAGCAGCAAATTTATTTCCTCAGGGGCTCAGCCCCAGCATTTT
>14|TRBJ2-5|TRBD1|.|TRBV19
CASSKGQGWETQYF
TGTGCCAGTAGTAAAGGACAGGGGTGGGAGACCCAGTACTTC
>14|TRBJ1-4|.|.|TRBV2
CASSEDVVPEKLFF
TGTGCCAGCAGTGAAGACGTAGTTCCCGAAAAACTGTTTTTT
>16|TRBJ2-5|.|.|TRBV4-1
CASSLRLRGRSETQYF
TGCGCCAGCAGCCTACGACTCAGGGGAAGGTCAGAGACCCAGTACTTC
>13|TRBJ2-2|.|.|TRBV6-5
CASSWSDTGELFF
TGTGCCAGCAGTTGGTCAGACACCGGGGAGCTGTTTTTT